The clone carrying this T cell receptor beta chain was recorded many times. Its antigen is unknown. This entry is derived from a study of shared clonotypes between healthy human individuals. In the study overall: Every donor yielded three CD4 naive, three CD4 memory, two CD8 naive and one CD8 memory plate.

Whole-study findings and limits: Genetic and exposure-history diversity was limited by the small donor number. Relative to clonotypes present in all four donors, those not shared had lower generation probabilities.

The V gene's germline CDR1 is SGHRS and CDR2 YFSETQ. This CDR3 has 15 amino acids. Between the trimmed V and J ends, which lost 0 bases and 7 bases, there was a span of 14 bases. The data were produced by immunoSEQ multiplex PCR, yet TCRdb's version contains in-frame clones alone and is incomplete. The sample contains 300,000 or so clones, around 72% of which appear only once. Naive CD45RA+ and memory CD45RA-negative subsets were split from CD4+ cells. The chain employs TRBV5-1 and TRBJ2-1, with D unclear. The TCR was taken from a young man in good health. The sequenced material came from memory CD4+ T cells sorted from blood. Subset reported: CD45RA-negative fraction. CDR3 sequence (DNA): TGCGCCAGCAGCTTGGATGCGCCCTCGCTGAATGAGCAGTTCTTC. Translated: CASSLDAPSLNEQFF.